The clone carrying this T cell receptor beta chain was detected ten times or more. Its matching antigen is unknown. It was by quantitative 5'-RACE with molecular barcodes that TCR beta libraries were made. MiXCR, applied by TCRdb to the 5' RACE reads, yields one record per CDR3 protein. Altogether approximately 200,000 distinct CDR3 sequences are present, 10% to 15% being singletons, with the ten largest covering roughly 9.6%. These data are taken from a study of CD8 T cells in ankylosing spondylitis. Study-level points and caveats: What appeared characteristic of ankylosing spondylitis blood was a TCR beta motif of several highly homologous variants. Clones that were linked to disease were CD8+ and were relatively rare in peripheral blood. In synovial fluid and blood from reactive arthritis, some motif variants were previously reported.

The clonotype was recovered from a female donor with ankylosing spondylitis or in good health (not recorded which). Material for sequencing was blood, either unsorted or a sorted T cell fraction (not recorded which).

The CDR3 loop is CAISEGLNTGELFF. DNA for the CDR3: TGTGCCATCAGTGAGGGGCTTAACACCGGGGAGCTGTTTTTT. The V gene is TRBV10-3, the J gene TRBJ2-2; no reliable D call. Deletions cut 2 bases from V and 2 bases from J, with 6 bases between. CDR3 length: 14 residues. Germline-derived CDR1 and CDR2 are ENHRY and SYGVKD.